The rows below give T cell receptor beta chains drawn from one sample of a study of blood T cells in healthy people across ages. TCRdb processed the 5' RACE reads anew with MiXCR; each CDR3 protein has one entry. The table includes fewer than 2,000,000 distinct CDR3 sequences, 30% to 35% detected once. The sample consisted of blood. All receptors derive from a woman in her twenties or thirties in good health. Both conserved end residues are part of each CDR3. Fields, in order: clone size, V gene, CDR3 protein. The size of a clone is reported for some rows only, either as once, few or many, or as a class for expanded clones.

clone_size: NA; v_call: TRBV30; cdr3_aa: CAWSRTPALGYTF
clone_size: few; v_call: TRBV20-1; cdr3_aa: CSASDPREGGYGYTF
clone_size: few; v_call: TRBV7-9; cdr3_aa: CASSEGVWNPSYEQYF
clone_size: few; v_call: TRBV6-2/TRBV6-3; cdr3_aa: CASSYSMDVVGNSPLHF
clone_size: NA; v_call: TRBV29-1; cdr3_aa: CSVVVGTENTGELFF
clone_size: few; v_call: TRBV5-1; cdr3_aa: CASSLGTARDEKLFF
clone_size: NA; v_call: TRBV20-1; cdr3_aa: CSASRTGRVSLPWGQYF
clone_size: NA; v_call: TRBV10-3; cdr3_aa: CAIGSAALAGQLTDTQYF
clone_size: NA; v_call: TRBV20-1; cdr3_aa: CSARPAGVSSYEQYF
clone_size: many; v_call: TRBV2; cdr3_aa: CASKYGVMGTDTQYF
clone_size: NA; v_call: TRBV29-1; cdr3_aa: CSARGSGASDHNEQYF
clone_size: NA; v_call: TRBV6-5; cdr3_aa: CASSYSGGVQETQYF
clone_size: NA; v_call: TRBV27; cdr3_aa: CASRTGAGGEQFF
clone_size: few; v_call: TRBV28; cdr3_aa: CASSWKEQFF
clone_size: once; v_call: TRBV5-6; cdr3_aa: CASRPSRCSYEQYF
clone_size: few; v_call: TRBV29-1; cdr3_aa: CSVEMHGLGYTF
clone_size: NA; v_call: TRBV20-1; cdr3_aa: CSASRAGNNSPLHF
clone_size: many; v_call: TRBV20-1; cdr3_aa: CSASSRDRGDGYTF
clone_size: once; v_call: TRBV7-7; cdr3_aa: CAGSSGTLGETQYF
clone_size: NA; v_call: TRBV2; cdr3_aa: CASSEETPWAFF